This T cell receptor (beta chain) was profiled in a study of T cells in Graves' hyperthyroidism and ophthalmopathy. The sample holds many counts of this clonotype. V dropped 6 bases and J dropped 5; count of bases not matched to a gene: 8. Germline CDR1 is LGHNT and CDR2 is FRNRAP. The CDR3 is 14 amino acids. RNA transcripts were the template for amplifying TCR beta CDR3 regions. The HTBI set primed first-round TCR CDR3 RT-PCR. In TCRdb, the multiplex PCR reads were re-called with MiXCR into one record per CDR3 protein. The sample contains about 590,000 distinct CDR3 sequences, over 12% of which appear only once. Each diagnosis drew on symptoms, thyroxine, TRAb, thyroid ultrasound and orbital computed tomography findings.

The TCR comes from a young woman with Graves' ophthalmopathy. Sequencing was carried out using blood. The chain employs TRBV12-5 and TRBJ2-5, with TRBD1 matching 8 bases. CDR3 in DNA: TGTGCTAGTGGAACCCAGGGGGCCGGTGAGACCCAGTACTTC. This gives the protein CASGTQGAGETQYF.